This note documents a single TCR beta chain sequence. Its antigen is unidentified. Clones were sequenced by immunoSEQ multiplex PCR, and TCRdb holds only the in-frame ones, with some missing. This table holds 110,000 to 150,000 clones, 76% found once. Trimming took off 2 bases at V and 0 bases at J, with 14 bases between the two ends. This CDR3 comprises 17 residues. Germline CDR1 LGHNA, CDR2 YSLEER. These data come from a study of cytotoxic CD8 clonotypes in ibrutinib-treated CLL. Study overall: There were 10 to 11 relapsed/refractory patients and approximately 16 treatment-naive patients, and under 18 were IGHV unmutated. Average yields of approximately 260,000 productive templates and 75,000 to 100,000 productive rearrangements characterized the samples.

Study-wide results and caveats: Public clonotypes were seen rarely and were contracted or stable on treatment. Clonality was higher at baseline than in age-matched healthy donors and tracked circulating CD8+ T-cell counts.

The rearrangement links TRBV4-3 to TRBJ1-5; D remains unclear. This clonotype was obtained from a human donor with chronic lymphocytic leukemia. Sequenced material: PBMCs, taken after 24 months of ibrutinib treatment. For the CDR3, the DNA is TGCGCCAGCAGCCAATACGTGGGGAGTTATAGCAATCAGCCCCAGCATTTT. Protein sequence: CASSQYVGSYSNQPQHF.